This T cell receptor (beta chain) was sequenced in a study of blood T cell repertoires in COVID-19. Germline CDR1 is WSHSY and CDR2 is SAAADI. This CDR3 comprises 15 residues. V lost 3 bases, J lost 2 bases, and 13 bases lay in between. Authors' processing steps: Cell counts per sample came from amplifying reference gene primers. The method was immunoSEQ multiplex PCR; TCRdb's version includes in-frame clones alone and lacks a portion of them. The V and J calls and clone size were taken over from that table, and D and trimming were inferred from the DNA. The sample gives fewer than 250,000 clones, under 90% of which show up once; 2% to 3% is in the top ten.

The TCR was taken from a woman aged 40 to 49 with active or convalescent COVID-19. The specimen sequenced was peripheral blood. The chain joins TRBV10-2 to TRBJ2-5, with D perhaps TRBD2 (6 bases). CDR3 coding DNA: TGCGCCAGCAGTGACCTGAGGCGGGAACAAGAGACCCAGTACTTC. It is translated as CASSDLRREQETQYF.